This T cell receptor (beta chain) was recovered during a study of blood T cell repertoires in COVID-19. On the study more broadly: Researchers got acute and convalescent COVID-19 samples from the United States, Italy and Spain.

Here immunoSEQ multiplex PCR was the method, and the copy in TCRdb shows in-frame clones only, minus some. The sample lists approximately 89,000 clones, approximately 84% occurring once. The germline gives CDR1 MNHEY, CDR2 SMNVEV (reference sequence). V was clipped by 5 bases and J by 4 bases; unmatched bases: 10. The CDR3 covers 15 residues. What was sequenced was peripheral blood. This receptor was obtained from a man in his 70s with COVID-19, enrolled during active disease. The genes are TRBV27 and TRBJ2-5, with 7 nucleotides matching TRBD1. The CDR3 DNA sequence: TGTGCCAGCAGTGGAAGGGGGCCCTCCCCAGAGACCCAGTACTTC. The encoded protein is CASSGRGPSPETQYF.